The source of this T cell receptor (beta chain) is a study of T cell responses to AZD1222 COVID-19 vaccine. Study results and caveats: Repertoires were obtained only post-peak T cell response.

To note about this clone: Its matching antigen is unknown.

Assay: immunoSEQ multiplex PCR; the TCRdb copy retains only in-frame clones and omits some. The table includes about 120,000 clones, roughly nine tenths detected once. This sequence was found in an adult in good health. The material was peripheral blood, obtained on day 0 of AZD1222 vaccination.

DNA of the CDR3: TGTGCCAGCAGGCGGCGGACAGGGGTAGGGTACGAGACCCAGTACTTC. It is translated as CASRRRTGVGYETQYF. The chain employs TRBV6-6 and TRBJ2-5, with 9 bases lining up with TRBD1. The CDR3 has 16 residues. Unmatched junction bases numbered 13, after V lost 6 bases and J lost 5 bases. Germline V lookup: CDR1 MNHNY, CDR2 SVGAGI (reference sequence).